Sequencing of this T cell receptor (beta chain) was carried out in a study of identical twins. CDR1 is MNHEY, CDR2 SVGAGI, per germline. V was clipped by 1 base and J by 0 bases; unmatched bases: 5. The CDR3 has 17 residues. The study's findings and limits: The conclusions drew on cross-sectional statistical analysis instead of tracking the same donors. Insertions were fewer in abundant cord blood beta clonotypes, whereas memory repertoires showed none of this pattern. Out-of-frame alpha sequences that twins shared showed excess low generation probability.

Each donor (without exception) was a healthy Caucasian. Each CDR3 protein is one row after TCRdb ran MiXCR on the 5' RACE reads. Here the sample spans 640,000 or so distinct CDR3 sequences, around 6% being singletons. This clonotype has at least ten counts. Its specificity is unknown. The chain recombines TRBV6-5 with TRBJ1-3; TRBD1 matches at 8 bases. Sequencing input: naive T cells sorted from blood. The receptor's source is a man between 18 and 35 years old in good health. The CDR3 reads CASSYLTGASSGNTIYF. The CDR3 nucleotides are TGTGCCAGCAGTTACTTGACAGGGGCAAGCTCTGGAAACACCATATATTTT.